This T cell receptor (beta chain) was documented in a study of OX40 agonist ivuxolimab in advanced cancers. Study observations and caveats: More expanded clones were seen, on average, in CD8+ T cells than in CD4+. The work left the antigen specificity of expanded peripheral T cells undetermined.

Generated by immunoSEQ multiplex PCR, the TCRdb table keeps only in-frame clones and is missing some. The table has around 15,000 clones, 86% seen once. The V gene's germline CDR1 is SGHVS and CDR2 FNYEAQ. This CDR3 is built from 13 residues. Trimming removed 1 base from V and 1 base from J, with 4 bases in between. Points on this clone: Its target is not known.

The source was CD4+ or CD8+ T cells sorted from blood, collected in a trial of the OX40 agonist ivuxolimab. The sequence was obtained from an adult with an advanced solid tumor such as melanoma, head and neck, liver or kidney cancer. The gene calls are TRBV7-6 and TRBJ1-1; D not resolved. CDR3 amino acids: CASSLDQNTEAFF. In nucleotides, the CDR3 is TGTGCCAGCAGCTTAGATCAGAACACTGAAGCTTTCTTT.